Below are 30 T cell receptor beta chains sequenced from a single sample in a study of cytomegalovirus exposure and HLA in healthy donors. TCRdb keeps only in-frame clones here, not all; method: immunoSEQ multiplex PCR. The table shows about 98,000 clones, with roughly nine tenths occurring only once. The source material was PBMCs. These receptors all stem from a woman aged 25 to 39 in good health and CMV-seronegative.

In nucleotides, the CDR3 is TGTGCCAGCAGCTTGGAGGGGTATAGCAATCAGCCCCAGCATTTT. Translating it yields CASSLEGYSNQPQHF. This sequence joins TRBV5-8 and TRBJ1-5, with a possible D match to TRBD1 (5 bases). Per germline, CDR1 SGHTS and CDR2 YDEGEE. V lost 0 bases and J 0 bases, leaving 7 bases between the germline ends. The CDR3 contains 15 residues.

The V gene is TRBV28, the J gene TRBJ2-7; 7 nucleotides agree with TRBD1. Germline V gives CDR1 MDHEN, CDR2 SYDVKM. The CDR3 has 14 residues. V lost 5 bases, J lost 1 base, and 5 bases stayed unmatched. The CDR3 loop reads CASSPDRVSYEQYF. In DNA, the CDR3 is TGTGCCAGCAGTCCCGACAGGGTGTCCTACGAGCAGTACTTC. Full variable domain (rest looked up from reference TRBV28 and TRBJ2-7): DVKVTQSSRYLVKRTGEKVFLECVQDMDHENMFWYRQDPGLGLRLIYFSYDVKMKEKGDIPEGYSVSREKKERFSLILESASTNQTSMYLCASSPDRVSYEQYFGPGTRLTVT.

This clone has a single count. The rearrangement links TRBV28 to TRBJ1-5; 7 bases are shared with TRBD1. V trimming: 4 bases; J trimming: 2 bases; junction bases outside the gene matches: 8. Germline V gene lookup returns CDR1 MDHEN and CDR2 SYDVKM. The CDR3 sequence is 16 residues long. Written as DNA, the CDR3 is TGTGCCAGCAGTTCCCCGACAGGGATGGGCAATCAGCCCCAGCATTTT. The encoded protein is CASSSPTGMGNQPQHF.

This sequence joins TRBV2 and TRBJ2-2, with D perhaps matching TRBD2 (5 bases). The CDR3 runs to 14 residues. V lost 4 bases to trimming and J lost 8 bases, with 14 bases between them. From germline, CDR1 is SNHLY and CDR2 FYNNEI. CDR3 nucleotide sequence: TGTGCCAGCAGTGTTTTCGGCCTAGCAGGGGAGCTGTTTTTT. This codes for CASSVFGLAGELFF.

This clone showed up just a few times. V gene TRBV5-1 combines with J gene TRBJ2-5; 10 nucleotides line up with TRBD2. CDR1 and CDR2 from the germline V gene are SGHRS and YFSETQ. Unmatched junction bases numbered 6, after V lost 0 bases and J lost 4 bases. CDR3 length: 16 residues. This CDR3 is CASSLAPTSGVETQYF. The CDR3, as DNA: TGCGCCAGCAGCTTGGCCCCTACTAGCGGGGTAGAGACCCAGTACTTC.

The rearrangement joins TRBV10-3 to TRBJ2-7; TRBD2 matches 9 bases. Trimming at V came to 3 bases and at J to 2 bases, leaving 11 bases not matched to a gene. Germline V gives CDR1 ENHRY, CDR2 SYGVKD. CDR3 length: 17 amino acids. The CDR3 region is CAISEGLAGIKTYEQYF. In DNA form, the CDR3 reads TGTGCCATCAGTGAAGGTCTAGCGGGAATTAAGACCTACGAGCAGTACTTC.

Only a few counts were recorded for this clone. The CDR3 loop reads CASSTNRDAETQYF. CDR3 bases: TGTGCCAGCAGTACAAACAGGGATGCAGAGACCCAGTACTTC. The chain links TRBV2 to TRBJ2-5, with D possibly being TRBD1 (6 bases). Per the germline V gene, CDR1 is SNHLY and CDR2 is FYNNEI. The length of the CDR3 is 14 residues. Trimming removed 5 bases from V and 4 bases from J, with 14 bases in between.

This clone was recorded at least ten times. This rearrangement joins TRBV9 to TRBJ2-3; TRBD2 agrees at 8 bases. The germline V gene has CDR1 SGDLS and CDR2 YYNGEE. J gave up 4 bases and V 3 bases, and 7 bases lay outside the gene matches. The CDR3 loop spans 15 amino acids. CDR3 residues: CASSASGRGADTQYF. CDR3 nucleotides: TGTGCCAGCAGCGCAAGCGGGAGAGGGGCAGATACGCAGTATTTT.

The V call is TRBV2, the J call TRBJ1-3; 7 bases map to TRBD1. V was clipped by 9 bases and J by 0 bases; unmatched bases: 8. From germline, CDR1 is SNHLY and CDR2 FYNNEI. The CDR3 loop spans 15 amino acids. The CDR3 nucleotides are TGTGCCAGTAGTACGGACAGGAGCTCTGGAAACACCATATATTTT. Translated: CASSTDRSSGNTIYF.

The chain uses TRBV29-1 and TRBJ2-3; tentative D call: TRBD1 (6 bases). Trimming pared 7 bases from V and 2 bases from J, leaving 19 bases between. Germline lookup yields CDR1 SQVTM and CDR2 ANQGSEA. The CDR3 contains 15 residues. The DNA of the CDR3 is TGCAGCGCCAAACCCCGACAGGACTCCACAGATACGCAGTATTTT. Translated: CSAKPRQDSTDTQYF.

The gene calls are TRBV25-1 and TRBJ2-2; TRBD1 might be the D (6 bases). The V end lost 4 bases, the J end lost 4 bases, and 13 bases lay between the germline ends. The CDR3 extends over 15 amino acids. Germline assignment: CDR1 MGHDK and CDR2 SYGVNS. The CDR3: CASSGGGGRTGELFF. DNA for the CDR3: TGTGCCAGCAGTGGAGGGGGTGGTCGCACCGGGGAGCTGTTTTTT.

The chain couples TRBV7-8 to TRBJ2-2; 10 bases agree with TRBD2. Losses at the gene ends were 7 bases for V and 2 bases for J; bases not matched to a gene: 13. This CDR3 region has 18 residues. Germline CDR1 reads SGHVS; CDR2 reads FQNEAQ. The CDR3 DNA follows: TGTGCCAGCACCCGTAGAGGGGGGACTAGCGCTAACACCGGGGAGCTGTTTTTT. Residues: CASTRRGGTSANTGELFF.

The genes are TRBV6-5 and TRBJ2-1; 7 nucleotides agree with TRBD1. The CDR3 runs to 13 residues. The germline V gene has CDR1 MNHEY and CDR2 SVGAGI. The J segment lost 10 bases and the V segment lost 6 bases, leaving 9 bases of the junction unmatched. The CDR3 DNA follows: TGTGCCAGCAGACTCACAGGGGCTGGCGAGCAGTTCTTC. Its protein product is CASRLTGAGEQFF.

The CDR3 sequence: CASSTYPGTGYSGANVLTF. CDR3 bases: TGTGCCAGTAGTACCTACCCCGGGACAGGGTACTCTGGGGCCAACGTCCTGACTTTC. The chain combines TRBV19 with TRBJ2-6; 9 bases fit TRBD1. In germline, CDR1 is LNHDA, CDR2 SQIVND (reference sequence). Unmatched junction bases numbered 10, after V lost 4 bases and J lost 0 bases. CDR3 size: 19 residues.

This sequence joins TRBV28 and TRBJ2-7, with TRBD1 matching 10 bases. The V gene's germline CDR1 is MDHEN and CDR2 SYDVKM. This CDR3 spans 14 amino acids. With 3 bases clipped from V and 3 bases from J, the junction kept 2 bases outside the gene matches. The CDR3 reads CASSLTGGFYEQYF. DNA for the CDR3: TGTGCCAGCAGTTTGACAGGGGGCTTCTACGAGCAGTACTTC.

This chain's CDR3 is CASSARIRTSGKSSYEQYF. The CDR3 nucleotides are TGTGCCAGCAGCGCAAGAATTCGGACTAGCGGGAAGAGCTCCTACGAGCAGTACTTC. This chain connects TRBV7-9 to TRBJ2-7; 12 bases match TRBD2. Germline CDR1 reads SEHNR; CDR2 reads FQNEAQ (reference sequence). The J segment lost 0 bases and the V segment lost 5 bases, leaving 14 bases of the junction unmatched. CDR3 length equals 19 residues.

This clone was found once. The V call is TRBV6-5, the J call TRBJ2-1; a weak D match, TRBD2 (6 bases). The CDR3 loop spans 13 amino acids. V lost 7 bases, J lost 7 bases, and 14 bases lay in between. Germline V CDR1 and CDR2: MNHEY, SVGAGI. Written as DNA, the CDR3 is TGTGCCAGCAAGGAGGGAGCTATGAATGAGCAGTTCTTC. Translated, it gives CASKEGAMNEQFF.

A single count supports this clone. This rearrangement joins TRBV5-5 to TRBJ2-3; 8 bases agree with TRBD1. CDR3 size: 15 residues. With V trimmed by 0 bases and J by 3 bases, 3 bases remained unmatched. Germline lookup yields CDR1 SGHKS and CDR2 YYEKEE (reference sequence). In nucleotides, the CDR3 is TGTGCCAGCAGCTTGGGGTGGACAGGGACAGATACGCAGTATTTT. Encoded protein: CASSLGWTGTDTQYF.

CDR3 DNA: TGTGCCAGCAGCGCTGGGGACAGGGGTGGAGACGGGGAGCTGTTTTTT. Its protein is CASSAGDRGGDGELFF. The V and J genes are TRBV7-9 and TRBJ2-2, with 10 bases lining up with TRBD1. Trimming took 5 bases from V and 7 from J; bases not matched to a gene: 10. This CDR3 is 16 amino acids long. The germline V gene encodes CDR1 SEHNR and CDR2 FQNEAQ (reference sequence).

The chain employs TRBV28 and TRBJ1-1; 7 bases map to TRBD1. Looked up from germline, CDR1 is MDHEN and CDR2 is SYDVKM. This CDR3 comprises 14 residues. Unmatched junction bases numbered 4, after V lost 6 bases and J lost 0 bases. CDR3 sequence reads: CASSHDRVNTEAFF. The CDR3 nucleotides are TGTGCCAGCAGCCACGACAGGGTGAACACTGAAGCTTTCTTT.

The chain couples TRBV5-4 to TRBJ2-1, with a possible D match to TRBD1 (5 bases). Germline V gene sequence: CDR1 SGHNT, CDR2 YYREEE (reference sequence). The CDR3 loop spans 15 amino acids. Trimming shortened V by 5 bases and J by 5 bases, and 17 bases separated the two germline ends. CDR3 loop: CASSTGPPGDNEQFF. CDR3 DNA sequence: TGTGCCAGCAGTACAGGTCCCCCTGGGGACAATGAGCAGTTCTTC.

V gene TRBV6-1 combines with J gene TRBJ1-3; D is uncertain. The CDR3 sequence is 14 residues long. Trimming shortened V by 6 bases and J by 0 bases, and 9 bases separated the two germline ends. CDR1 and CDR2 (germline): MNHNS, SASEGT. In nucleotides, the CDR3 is TGTGCCAGCAGGGATGGGAGCTCTGGAAACACCATATATTTT. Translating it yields CASRDGSSGNTIYF.

CDR3 nucleotides: TGCAGCGTTGCGGCAGGGGAAGACGCCGAGCAGTACTTC. Protein sequence: CSVAAGEDAEQYF. The J gene is TRBJ2-7, the V gene TRBV29-1; TRBD1 is a possible D gene (6 bases). The CDR3 extends over 13 amino acids. Trimming removed 4 bases from V and 6 bases from J, with 16 bases in between. CDR1 is SQVTM, CDR2 ANQGSEA, per germline.

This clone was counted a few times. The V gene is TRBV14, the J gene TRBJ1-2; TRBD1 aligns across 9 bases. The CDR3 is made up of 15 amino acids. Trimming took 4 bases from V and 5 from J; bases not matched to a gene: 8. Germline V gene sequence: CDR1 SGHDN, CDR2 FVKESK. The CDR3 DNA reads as TGTGCCAGCAGCCGGGACAGGGAGCCTTGGTATGGCTACACCTTC. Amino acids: CASSRDREPWYGYTF.

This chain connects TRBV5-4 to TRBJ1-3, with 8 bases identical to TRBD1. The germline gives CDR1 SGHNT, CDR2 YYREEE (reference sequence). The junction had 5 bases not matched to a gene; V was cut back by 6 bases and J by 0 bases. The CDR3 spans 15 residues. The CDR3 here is CASTPDRASGNTIYF. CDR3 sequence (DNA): TGTGCCAGCACCCCGGACAGGGCCTCTGGAAACACCATATATTTT.

The DNA for the CDR3 is TGTGCCAGCAGTGGGTACAGGGTCCCCACAGATACGCAGTATTTT. Amino acids: CASSGYRVPTDTQYF. The genes are TRBV2 and TRBJ2-3; a weak D match, TRBD1 (6 bases). The germline gives CDR1 SNHLY, CDR2 FYNNEI. The CDR3 loop spans 15 amino acids. Deletions cut 4 bases from V and 2 bases from J, with 13 bases between.

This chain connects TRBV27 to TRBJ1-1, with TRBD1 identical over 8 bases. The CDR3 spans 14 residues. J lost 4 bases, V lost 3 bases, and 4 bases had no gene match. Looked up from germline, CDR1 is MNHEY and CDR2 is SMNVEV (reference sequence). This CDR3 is CASSLTGAATEAFF. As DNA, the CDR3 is TGTGCCAGCAGTTTGACAGGGGCCGCCACTGAAGCTTTCTTT.

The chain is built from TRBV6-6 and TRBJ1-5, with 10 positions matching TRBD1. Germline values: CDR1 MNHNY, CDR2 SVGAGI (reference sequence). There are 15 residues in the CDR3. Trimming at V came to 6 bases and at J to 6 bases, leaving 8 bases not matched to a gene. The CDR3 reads CASRLGQGDSQPQHF. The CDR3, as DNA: TGTGCCAGCAGACTCGGACAGGGGGATTCTCAGCCCCAGCATTTT.

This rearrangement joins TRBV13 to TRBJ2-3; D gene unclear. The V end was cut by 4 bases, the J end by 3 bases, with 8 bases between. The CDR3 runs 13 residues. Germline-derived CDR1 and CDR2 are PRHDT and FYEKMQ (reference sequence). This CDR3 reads CASSSRDTDTQYF. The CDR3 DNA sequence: TGTGCCAGCAGCTCGCGTGATACAGATACGCAGTATTTT.

DNA for the CDR3: TGTGGGACAGGGACAGGTAATCAGCCCCAGCATTTT. It is translated as CGTGTGNQPQHF. The gene calls are TRBV28 and TRBJ1-5, with 8 bases fitting TRBD1. CDR3 length: 12 amino acids. CDR1 is MDHEN and CDR2 is SYDVKM in the germline V gene.